This TCR beta chain emerged from a study of shared clonotypes between healthy human individuals. Repertoires were generated with immunoSEQ multiplex PCR, while TCRdb's copy carries only in-frame clones and drops some. Of around 700,000 clones in the sample, about three quarters are singletons; the top ten hold 1.5% to 2%. Regarding this clone: The antigen remains unidentified.

Study-wide points: Sequencing depth was expected to influence donor clonotype sharing.

CDR1 WNHNN and CDR2 SYGVQD come from the germline V gene (reference sequence). CDR3 length: 13 residues. V dropped 4 bases and J dropped 7 bases, with 11 bases sitting between them. The donor population consisted of healthy HIV-negative adults with no recent acute infections or vaccinations. The sequence came from a woman in her thirties in good health. Material for sequencing was memory CD4+ T cells sorted from blood. Subset of the sample: CD45RA-negative fraction. The chain combines TRBV10-1 with TRBJ2-1; the D is unclear. CDR3 amino acids: CASSGDRRNEQFF. CDR3 nucleotide sequence: TGCGCCAGCAGTGGGGATAGGAGAAATGAGCAGTTCTTC.